This T cell receptor (beta chain) was sequenced for a study of blood T cell repertoires in COVID-19 (TCRdb year 2020). For the study in its entirety: ImmuneRACE Cohort 3 recovered participants were defined by two consecutive negative NP/OP PCR tests, healthcare professional clearance, or symptom resolution. The collaborator samples originated in the United States, Italy and Spain and spanned the acute and convalescent phases of COVID-19. The prospective study material was composed of cDNA or gDNA derived from T cells, B-cell-depleted T cells, or PBMCs. Deeply sampled blood TCRbeta repertoires from subjects exposed to, actively infected with, or recovered from COVID-19 were included in the dataset. A freely available public database, intended as a resource for researchers studying the immune response to SARS-CoV-2, is where the repertoires were released. The samples were drawn from the first 160 participants of the ongoing ImmuneRACE study and from 1,200 or so subjects provided by 6 global collaborators. Sample metadata almost always included a de-identified subject ID, COVID-19 status, age in years and sex. Where available, HLA class I and class II types were taken from metadata supplied by the sample provider and were not determined by assay-based typing.

Broader findings and caveats from the paper: Clinical and demographic metadata were provided uncurated, with the amount varying by source and participant.

Regarding this clone: There is no known antigen for this receptor. Base qualities were left out, and no much larger clone turns up one base away.

CDR1 and CDR2 were assigned from the germline V gene as MDHEN and SYDVKM. For this chain, trimming is 5 bases at the V end and 2 bases at the J end, and the number of junction bases without a gene match is 4. The CDR3, from cysteine to phenylalanine, totals 14 residues. Just CDR3 DNA is preserved here, 42 bases in frame from base 1. TCRbeta CDR3 regions were amplified from genomic DNA by means of the immunoSEQ Assay, a bias-controlled multiplex PCR. Per the original workflow: Nucleated cell counts per sample were estimated from amplification of reference gene primers within the assay. Sequence reads were collapsed and filtered to measure the absolute abundance of every unique TCRbeta CDR3 rearrangement. Productive Simpson clonality was computed per sample as the square root of Simpson's diversity index over productive rearrangements. What TCRdb holds here is the immuneACCESS table cut down to in-frame rearrangements. Part of the clones is not present; checked against another copy, under half of the missing clones reflect an unresolved V gene, and the others are unexplained. The DNA was the basis for D and trimming; V, J and clone size are from that table. The sample table shows more than 200,000 clones, and over 75% are seen once. The top ten clones comprise about 7% of the sample.

Participants in the prospective study were aged about 18 to 95 years, lived in 20 to 30 United States geographic areas, and enrolled through a virtual design. In the prospective study, cohorts were assigned on the basis of participant-reported clinical history obtained from a screening survey and a study questionnaire. Mobile phlebotomists in the prospective study collected whole blood, serum and a nasopharyngeal or oropharyngeal swab from every participant. Prospective study participants could optionally give additional blood draws and questionnaires over an approximately two-month period. Before DNA extraction, blood samples from the prospective study were shipped at room temperature or frozen.

Rearrangement joined TRBV28 to TRBJ2-5; 8 middle bases align to TRBD1. Sequenced: PBMCs or T cells enriched from blood (not recorded which). The TCR sequence derives from a man aged 25-45 years in a cohort exposed to, infected with or recovered from COVID-19 (not recorded which). The CDR3 protein: CASSRDRRQETQYF. The DNA sequence follows: TGTGCCAGCAGTCGGGACAGGAGACAAGAGACCCAGTACTTC.